Below, 19 T cell receptor beta chains from the same sample are listed, as sequenced in a study of blood T cells in healthy people across ages. Primers used in a second PCR of roughly 6 to 11 cycles were a sample-barcoded 5' primer and a J-beta primer mix. MiXCR, applied by TCRdb to the 5' RACE reads, yields one record per CDR3 protein. The data show more than 1.4 million distinct CDR3 sequences, with approximately 38% seen just once and less than 8% held by the top ten. Sequencing was done on a sample of blood. The receptors were sampled from a woman aged 18-29 years in good health.

This chain uses TRBV2 with TRBJ2-5; D perhaps matches TRBD2 (5 bases). With the DNA end fitting TRBJ2-7 better, the J assignment may be wrong. Germline V gene data show CDR1 as SNHLY and CDR2 as FYNNEI. The CDR3 has 14 residues. The CDR3 nucleotides are TGTGCCAGCAGTGAAGGGTACGGAGCGGACGAGCAGTACTTC. It translates to CASSEGYGADEQYF.

The genes are TRBV20-1 and TRBJ2-1; 8 bases map to TRBD2. Germline V gene data show CDR1 as DFQATT and CDR2 as SNEGSKA (reference sequence). The CDR3 runs 15 residues. The V segment lost 5 bases and the J segment 6 bases; nucleotides outside the gene matches: 12. The CDR3 region has the DNA TGCAGTGCTGCCACCGGGACTAGTAGAAGCAATGAGCAGTTCTTC. Translation gives CSAATGTSRSNEQFF.

The CDR3 loop reads CASGGGPYEQYF. The CDR3 DNA follows: TGTGCCAGCGGAGGGGGGCCGTACGAGCAGTACTTC. The V gene is TRBV2, the J gene TRBJ2-7, with D tentatively TRBD1 or TRBD2 (6 bases each). Trimming left V 8 bases short and J 4 bases short, with 12 bases between. This CDR3 contains 12 residues. Germline lookup yields CDR1 SNHLY and CDR2 FYNNEI.

The chain employs TRBV11-3 and TRBJ2-1; no definite D call. CDR3 length: 14 residues. The germline CDR1 and CDR2 sequences are SGHNT and YENEEA. Trimming took 0 bases from V and 10 from J, leaving 13 bases between them. The CDR3 region has the DNA TGTGCCAGCAGCTTAGAAGCAGGATCCTACGAGCAGTTCTTC. It yields the protein CASSLEAGSYEQFF. Complete variable domain (other parts from reference TRBV11-3 and TRBJ2-1): EAGVVQSPRYKIIEKKQPVAFWCNPISGHNTLYWYLQNLGQGPELLIRYENEEAVDDSQLPKDRFSAERLKGVDSTLKIQPAELGDSAVYLCASSLEAGSYEQFFGPGTRLTVL.

The table lists this clonotype with a few counts. This rearrangement joins TRBV6-2 or TRBV6-3 to TRBJ2-3; tentative D call: TRBD1 (5 bases). The CDR3 covers 14 residues. Germline CDR1 MNHEY, CDR2 SVGEGT. The ends were cut back, 3 bases at V and 4 bases at J, with 11 bases in the middle. This CDR3 reads CASSYSREADTQYF. DNA for the CDR3: TGTGCCAGCAGTTATTCCAGGGAAGCAGATACGCAGTATTTT.

This clonotype was picked up a small number of times. The chain couples TRBV4-1 to TRBJ1-1; D perhaps matches TRBD1 (6 bases). The V gene lost 1 base and the J gene lost 4 bases, with 28 bases spanning the gap. This CDR3 is 20 amino acids long. CDR1 and CDR2 from the germline V gene are MGHRA and YSYEKL. The CDR3 DNA reads as TGCGCCAGCAGCCAAGCGGGAGCTAGGACGGGGGCCCTTTTTGGCACTGAAGCTTTCTTT. Translation gives CASSQAGARTGALFGTEAFF.

The chain recombines TRBV7-9 with TRBJ2-7, with 11 bases identical to TRBD2. The V gene end was trimmed by 6 bases and the J gene end by 4 bases; junction bases not matched to a gene: 5. This CDR3 contains 14 residues. The V gene's germline CDR1 is SEHNR and CDR2 FQNEAQ (reference sequence). CDR3 residues: CASSITSGSYEQYF. CDR3 nucleotide sequence: TGTGCCAGCAGTATAACTAGCGGGAGTTACGAGCAGTACTTC.

In this sample, this clonotype turned up a few times. V gene TRBV12-3 or TRBV12-4 combines with J gene TRBJ2-5; no reliable D call. Trimming cost V 7 bases and J 4 bases, with 10 bases left between them. The CDR3 sequence is 12 residues long. In nucleotides, the CDR3 is TGTGCCAGCACCCTCAACGCAGAGACCCAGTACTTC. Encoded protein: CASTLNAETQYF.

This clonotype was recorded a few times. The gene calls are TRBV18 and TRBJ2-3, with 10 bases matching TRBD1. CDR3 length equals 13 residues. Germline V gene lookup returns CDR1 KGHSH and CDR2 LQKENI. J lost 9 bases, V lost 5 bases, and 5 bases had no gene match. The CDR3 DNA reads as TGTGCCAGCTCAGAGGACAGGGGGACAACGCAGTATTTT. Its protein product is CASSEDRGTTQYF. Looking up the rest from reference TRBV18 and TRBJ2-3 gives the full variable domain: NAGVMQNPRHLVRRRGQEARLRCSPMKGHSHVYWYRQLPEEGLKFMVYLQKENIIDESGMPKERFSAEFPKEGPSILRIQQVVRGDSAAYFCASSEDRGTTQYFGPGTRLTVL.

This chain uses TRBV13 with TRBJ2-1; 13 bases match TRBD2. Germline V gives CDR1 PRHDT, CDR2 FYEKMQ (reference sequence). CDR3 length equals 17 residues. J gave up 13 bases and V 5 bases, and 17 bases lay outside the gene matches. CDR3 in DNA: TGTGCCAGCAGCCTGGAAGGGACTAGCGGGGACAAAGAGACCCAGTTCTTC. Its protein product is CASSLEGTSGDKETQFF.

The chain uses TRBV27 and TRBJ2-1; no definite D call. The CDR3 length is 16 residues. The germline CDR1 and CDR2 sequences are MNHEY and SMNVEV (reference sequence). The germline V and J ends were trimmed by 6 bases and 2 bases, with 17 bases remaining between them. CDR3: CASRQRESVTYNEQFF. The CDR3 region has the DNA TGTGCCAGCAGACAGCGCGAGAGCGTGACCTACAATGAGCAGTTCTTC.

J is TRBJ1-2 and V is TRBV11-2; 11 bases map to TRBD1. The CDR3 runs to 17 residues. Germline V lookup: CDR1 SGHAT, CDR2 FQNNGV. V lost 5 bases and J lost 3; bases outside the gene matches: 11. CDR3: CASSRSRTGGLDYGYTF. In nucleotides, the CDR3 is TGTGCCAGCAGCCGATCCCGGACAGGGGGCCTCGACTATGGCTACACCTTC.

This clonotype appeared a few times. The chain combines TRBV5-1 with TRBJ1-2; D gene ambiguous. Trimming removed 5 bases at V and 9 bases at J, with 14 bases between. The germline CDR1 and CDR2 sequences are SGHRS and YFSETQ. This CDR3 has 12 amino acids. CDR3 DNA: TGCGCCAGCAGAAATGAGGTGGGGAGCTACACCTTC. Protein product: CASRNEVGSYTF.

The J gene is TRBJ2-4, the V gene TRBV7-9; 7 bases match TRBD2. The DNA end is more similar to TRBJ2-7, so the J call may be wrong. CDR3 length: 15 amino acids. Germline-derived CDR1 and CDR2 are SEHNR and FQNEAQ (reference sequence). The CDR3 nucleotides read TGTGCCAGCAGCTTCGGTGCTAGCGGCACGGGCGAGCAGTACTTC. Its translation: CASSFGASGTGEQYF.

This chain joins TRBV6-1 and TRBJ1-1, with D possibly TRBD1 on 6 matching bases. This CDR3 has 14 amino acids. Trimming pared 7 bases from V and 5 bases from J, leaving 17 bases between. Germline values: CDR1 MNHNS, CDR2 SASEGT. This CDR3 is CASTPVGGETEAFF. CDR3 sequence (DNA): TGTGCCAGCACCCCGGTGGGGGGCGAGACTGAAGCTTTCTTT.

V gene TRBV28 combines with J gene TRBJ1-5, with D possibly matching TRBD1 (5 bases). Per germline, CDR1 MDHEN and CDR2 SYDVKM. This CDR3 has 16 residues. V was cut by 6 bases and J by 3 bases, with 18 bases left in between. The CDR3 region is CASSLQGRAHNQPQHF. The DNA of the CDR3 is TGTGCCAGCAGCCTCCAGGGAAGGGCTCACAATCAGCCCCAGCATTTT.

The chain combines TRBV7-3 with TRBJ2-5; TRBD1 or TRBD2 may be the D gene (5 bases each). Trimming stripped 6 bases from V and 3 bases from J, with 20 bases between. CDR3 length equals 16 residues. From germline, CDR1 is SGHTA and CDR2 FQGTGA. CDR3: CASSPTGTGEEETQYF. Written as DNA, the CDR3 is TGTGCCAGCAGTCCTACCGGGACGGGCGAAGAAGAGACCCAGTACTTC. Full variable domain (remainder filled in from reference TRBV7-3 and TRBJ2-5): GAGVSQTPSNKVTEKGKYVELRCDPISGHTALYWYRQSLGQGPEFLIYFQGTGAADDSGLPNDRFFAVRPEGSVSTLKIQRTERGDSAVYLCASSPTGTGEEETQYFGPGTRLLVL.

The chain couples TRBV6-1 to TRBJ2-7, with D possibly being TRBD1 or TRBD2 (5 bases each). Trimming took 7 bases from V and 1 from J, leaving 20 bases between them. Germline values: CDR1 MNHNS, CDR2 SASEGT. The CDR3 consists of 16 residues. The CDR3 bases are TGTGCCAGCAAAAAAATGGTCTCAGGGAGTTCCTACGAGCAGTACTTC. It translates to CASKKMVSGSSYEQYF.

The J gene is TRBJ2-3, the V gene TRBV7-2, with TRBD2 as a possible D gene (5 bases). Per the germline V gene, CDR1 is SGHTA and CDR2 is FQGNSA. The CDR3 contains 17 residues. V was cut by 1 base and J by 6 bases, with 20 bases left in between. The CDR3 DNA reads TGTGCCAGCAGCTTAGGATTAGGGCGAGCGGAAGCGGATACGCAGTATTTT. Protein: CASSLGLGRAEADTQYF.